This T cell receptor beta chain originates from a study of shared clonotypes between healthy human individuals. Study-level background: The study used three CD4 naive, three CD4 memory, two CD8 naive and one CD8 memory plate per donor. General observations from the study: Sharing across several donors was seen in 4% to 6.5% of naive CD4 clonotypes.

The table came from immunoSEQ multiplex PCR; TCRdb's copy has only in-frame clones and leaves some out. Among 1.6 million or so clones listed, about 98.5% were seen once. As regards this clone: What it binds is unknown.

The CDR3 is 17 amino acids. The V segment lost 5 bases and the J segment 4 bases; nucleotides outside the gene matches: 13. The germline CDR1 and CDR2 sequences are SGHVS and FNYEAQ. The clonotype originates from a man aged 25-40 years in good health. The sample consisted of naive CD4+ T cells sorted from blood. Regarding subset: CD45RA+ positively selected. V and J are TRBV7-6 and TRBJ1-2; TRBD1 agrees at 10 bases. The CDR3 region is CASSPGQGHPRGYGYTF. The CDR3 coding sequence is TGTGCCAGCAGCCCGGGACAGGGGCACCCCCGGGGCTATGGCTACACCTTC.